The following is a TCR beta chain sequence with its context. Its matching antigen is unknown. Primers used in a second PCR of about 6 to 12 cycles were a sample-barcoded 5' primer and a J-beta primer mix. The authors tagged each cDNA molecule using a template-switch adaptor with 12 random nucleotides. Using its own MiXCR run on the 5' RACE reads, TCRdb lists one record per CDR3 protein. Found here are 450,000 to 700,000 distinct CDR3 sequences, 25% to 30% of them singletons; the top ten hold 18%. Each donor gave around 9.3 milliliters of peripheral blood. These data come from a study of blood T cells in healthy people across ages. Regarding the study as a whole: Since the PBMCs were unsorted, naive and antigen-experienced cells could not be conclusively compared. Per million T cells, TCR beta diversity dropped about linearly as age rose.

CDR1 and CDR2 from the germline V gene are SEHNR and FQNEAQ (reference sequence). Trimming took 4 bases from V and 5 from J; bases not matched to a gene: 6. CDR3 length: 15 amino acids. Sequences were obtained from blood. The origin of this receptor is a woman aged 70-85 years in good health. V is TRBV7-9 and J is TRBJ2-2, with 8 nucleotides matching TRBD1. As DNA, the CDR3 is TGTGCCAGCAGCTCTGGACAGGGACGAACCGGGGAGCTGTTTTTT. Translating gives CASSSGQGRTGELFF.